This TCR beta chain was sequenced during a study of T-cell reconstitution after alpha-beta-depleted transplantation in children (dated by TCRdb to 2015 to 2016). About the full investigation: The study quantitatively tracked T-cell immune reconstitution after TCRalphabeta/CD19-depleted allogeneic hematopoietic cell transplantation in children using TCR repertoire profiling.

This clonotype was seen only a few times. Its antigen remains unidentified. There are no base qualities to consult, and no much larger clone falls within one base. According to the study, the label for this sample's treatment or condition signals: allogeneic hematopoietic cell transplantation with graft depleted of TCRalphabeta T cells and CD19 B cells. Transplant recipients were children who received TCRalphabeta/CD19-depleted allogeneic hematopoietic cell grafts. Libraries were constructed by PCR. Sequencing relied on an Illumina HiSeq 2500. TCR libraries were prepared with molecular barcoding, using unique molecular identifiers to normalize TCRbeta repertoire quantification. TCRdb handled the public reads itself, with Q25 trimming in fastp and clone calling in MiXCR, and kept productive beta chains. Every CDR3 protein is listed once, alongside the most common genes and DNA of its rows. This sample lists around 700,000 distinct CDR3 sequences; roughly 13% were detected once. 0.79% of the sample comes from the top ten.

The research as a whole found: In some patients, high TCRbeta diversity at day 60 was attributed to recipient T cells and intrathymic progenitors that had survived conditioning. Over the following months the frequencies of hyperexpanded clones went down, and after one year T-cell counts and TCRbeta diversity were mostly credited to newly produced T cells. Apparently early alphabetaT-cell count recovery about two months after transplant reportedly relied on only several hundred rapidly expanded clones derived from non-depleted graft cells.

The V end loses 6 bases and the J end loses 8 bases, and a stretch of 10 bases separates them. The CDR3 contains 12 residues, cysteine and phenylalanine counted. The entry retains the CDR3 DNA only, 36 bases that are in frame from base 1. CDR1 and CDR2 are drawn from the germline V gene: MDHEN, SYDVKM. This clonotype was sampled from a girl aged 2 to 10 with congenital amegakaryocytic thrombocytopenia, due to receive a stem cell transplant. The material was PBMCs, obtained before TCRalphabeta/CD19-depleted stem cell transplant. The rearrangement joined TRBV28 to TRBJ2-2, with no confident D gene call. At the DNA level, the sequence is TGTGCCAGCAGGCCCCTGGAAGGGGAGCTGTTTTTT. It translates to CASRPLEGELFF.